A selection of T cell receptor beta chains follows, all from one sample in a study of blood T cell repertoires in COVID-19. Assay used: immunoSEQ multiplex PCR; TCRdb lists only in-frame clones, some missing. In the table there are 150,000 to 200,000 clones, about 87% of which are singletons. The source material was peripheral blood. The receptors shown here come from a man aged 35 to 55 with active or convalescent COVID-19. Each CDR3 is given with its conserved first and last residue. D genes are given only for firm matches. Part of the rows lack a size; the others show once, few, many or a class for expanded clones.

>TRBJ1-6|.|TRBV3-1/TRBV3-2|once
TGTGCCAGCAGCCATGATCCGGCGCGGGCTAATTCACCCCTCCACTTT
CASSHDPARANSPLHF
>TRBJ2-5|TRBD2|TRBV13|.
TGTGCCAGCAGCTCCATGCGGACTAGCCGGGGGGAGACCCAGTACTTC
CASSSMRTSRGETQYF
>TRBJ2-1|TRBD2|TRBV30|.
TGTGCCTGGAGTGTTGTAGCGGGGGGCTACAATGAGCAGTTCTTC
CAWSVVAGGYNEQFF
>TRBJ1-4|.|TRBV30|.
TGTGCCTGGAGTGCAACAACGAGGTCACTGTTTTTT
CAWSATTRSLFF
>TRBJ2-7|TRBD1|TRBV2|.
TGTGCCAGCAGCTTCCGGGACAGGGGCGGGTACGAGCAGTACTTC
CASSFRDRGGYEQYF
>TRBJ1-6|.|TRBV6-5|.
TGTGCCAGCAGGCGGGGGGACTCTTCATCGTCCCTCCACTTT
CASRRGDSSSSLHF
>TRBJ2-3|.|TRBV10-3|.
TGTGCCATCAGTAGGGGGACCGAAGTCACAGATACGCAGTATTTT
CAISRGTEVTDTQYF
>TRBJ1-5|TRBD1|TRBV19|.
TGTGCCAGTAGTACCACAGGGGGTTCCAGCAATCAGCCCCAGCATTTT
CASSTTGGSSNQPQHF
>TRBJ2-2|.|TRBV4-1|once
TGCGCCAGCAGCCACGACGGCGGGGGCCTCGACACCGGGGAGCTGTTTTTT
CASSHDGGGLDTGELFF
>TRBJ2-7|TRBD2|TRBV3-1/TRBV3-2|.
TGTGCCAGCAGCCACCTTGAGGGACTAGCGGGGGGGCGCGAGCAGTACTTC
CASSHLEGLAGGREQYF
>TRBJ1-2|TRBD1|TRBV9|.
TGTGCCAGCAGCTCCCGGGACAGACCTAACTATGGCTACACCTTC
CASSSRDRPNYGYTF
>TRBJ2-4|.|TRBV6-5|.
TGTGCCAGCGGACGTCCAGGGAACGTCAAAAACATTCAGTACTTC
CASGRPGNVKNIQYF
>TRBJ1-2|TRBD1|TRBV30|.
TGTGCCTGGAAGTGGGGACAGGGCTATGGCTACACCTTC
CAWKWGQGYGYTF
>TRBJ2-2|.|TRBV11-3|.
TGTGCCAGCAGCTTAGGCAGGACAAACACCGGGGAGCTGTTTTTT
CASSLGRTNTGELFF
>TRBJ2-1|.|TRBV6-1|.
TGTGCCAGCAGTGAGGGCATGAGCTCCTACAATGAGCAGTTCTTC
CASSEGMSSYNEQFF
>TRBJ1-1|.|TRBV28|few
TGTGCCAGCAGTCTTCCTCAGGGGTACACTGAAGCTTTCTTT
CASSLPQGYTEAFF
>TRBJ2-7|.|TRBV5-1|once
TGCGCCAGCAGCTTGGGCGGCAGCCGTTCAGGGGACGAGCAGTACTTC
CASSLGGSRSGDEQYF
>TRBJ1-1|TRBD1|TRBV3-1/TRBV3-2|.
TGTGCCAGCAACCACAGGGGCGCCACTGAAGCTTTCTTT
CASNHRGATEAFF
>TRBJ1-2|TRBD1|TRBV9|.
TGTGCCAGCAGCGTAGCGGGACAGGGGTTGGGCACCTTC
CASSVAGQGLGTF
>TRBJ2-2|.|TRBV5-6|once
TGTGCCAGCAGCTCGGGACTGATAAACACCGGGGAGCTGTTTTTT
CASSSGLINTGELFF
>TRBJ1-2|.|TRBV20-1|.
TGCAGTGCCAAGGGGTATGGCTACACCTTC
CSAKGYGYTF
>TRBJ2-7|TRBD2|TRBV7-2|.
TGTGCCAGCAGCTTAGCGGGGGGGGTCTACGAGCAGTACTTC
CASSLAGGVYEQYF
>TRBJ2-5|TRBD2|TRBV7-2|.
TGTGCCAGCAGCACGATAGCGGGGGTAGAGACCCAGTACTTC
CASSTIAGVETQYF
>TRBJ1-6|.|TRBV28|.
TGTGCCAGCAGTCAGGGGACGGCCGAAAGTAATTCACCCCTCCACTTT
CASSQGTAESNSPLHF
>TRBJ2-2|.|TRBV10-3|.
TGTGCCATTAGCGAGAACACCGGGGAGCTGTTTTTT
CAISENTGELFF
>TRBJ1-4|.|TRBV9|.
TGTGCCAGCAGCGTGACCGAGGGCCTTAATGAAAAACTGTTTTTT
CASSVTEGLNEKLFF
>TRBJ2-1|.|TRBV28|.
TGTGCCAGCGGGCCCCTTGAGCAGTTCTTC
CASGPLEQFF
>TRBJ1-6|.|TRBV7-2|.
TGTGCCAGCAGCGCCTCAAGGAGTTCACCCCTCCACTTT
CASSASRSSPLHF
>TRBJ2-7|.|TRBV5-1|.
TGCGCCAGCAGCTTGGACAAATCCTACGAGCAGTACTTC
CASSLDKSYEQYF